The entry below gives a single T cell receptor (beta chain) sequence along with its context. The protocol was immunoSEQ multiplex PCR, while the TCRdb copy is restricted to in-frame clones and leaves out a portion. This table has roughly 97,000 clones, around 87% appearing once. CDR3 length: 14 residues. The germline V gene has CDR1 SQVTM and CDR2 ANQGSEA. The V and J ends lost 6 bases and 7 bases, in that order; junction bases with no gene match: 11. This record belongs to a study of blood T cell repertoires in COVID-19. The chain uses TRBV29-1 and TRBJ2-3; 9 bases align to TRBD2. Specimen: peripheral blood. The TCR was taken from a human donor in a cohort sampled during active COVID-19. CDR3 bases: TGCAGCGTGATTAGCGGGAGTGTCAAAAATACGCAGTATTTT. Protein: CSVISGSVKNTQYF.